Shown below are 25 T cell receptor beta chains from a single sample sequenced in a study of shared clonotypes between healthy human individuals. Some clones are missing from TCRdb's copy, which holds only in-frame ones; the method was immunoSEQ multiplex PCR. Of 550,000 to 650,000 clones in the sample, 90% to 97% were seen once. CD45RO-negative CD8 cells positively selected for CCR7 made up the naive population, which excluded terminally differentiated effector memory CD45RA+ cells. The sample comprised naive CD8+ T cells sorted from blood. These receptor sequences come from a woman aged 30 to 39 in good health.

This clone was recorded only once. The rearrangement links TRBV29-1 to TRBJ2-1; D unclear. Germline V gene lookup returns CDR1 SQVTM and CDR2 ANQGSEA. The CDR3 has 13 amino acids. V lost 3 bases, J lost 0 bases, and 6 bases lay in between. The CDR3 loop reads CSVDGASYNEQFF. DNA of the CDR3: TGCAGCGTTGACGGCGCCTCCTACAATGAGCAGTTCTTC.

V usage is TRBV28 and J usage is TRBJ2-3; no firm D call. Trimming shortened V by 6 bases and J by 0 bases, and 13 bases separated the two germline ends. This CDR3 region has 15 residues. Germline loops: CDR1 MDHEN, CDR2 SYDVKM. In nucleotides, the CDR3 is TGTGCCAGCAGGTCATATAGTGCTAGCACAGATACGCAGTATTTT. This encodes CASRSYSASTDTQYF. Full variable domain (rest looked up from reference TRBV28 and TRBJ2-3): DVKVTQSSRYLVKRTGEKVFLECVQDMDHENMFWYRQDPGLGLRLIYFSYDVKMKEKGDIPEGYSVSREKKERFSLILESASTNQTSMYLCASRSYSASTDTQYFGPGTRLTVL.

The chain links TRBV11-1 to TRBJ2-7; the D gene could be TRBD1 or TRBD2 (6 bases each). V dropped 6 bases and J dropped 3 bases, with 15 bases sitting between them. The CDR3 runs 14 residues. Germline CDR1 SGHAT, CDR2 FQDESV (reference sequence). The DNA for the CDR3 is TGTGCCAGCAGACAGGGAGGTCAGCGCTACGAGCAGTACTTC. This encodes CASRQGGQRYEQYF.

The chain recombines TRBV7-3 with TRBJ1-2; the match to TRBD1 covers 8 bases. This CDR3 spans 15 amino acids. The V gene end was trimmed by 5 bases and the J gene end by 3 bases; junction bases not matched to a gene: 8. Germline lookup yields CDR1 SGHTA and CDR2 FQGTGA. The CDR3 nucleotides are TGTGCCAGCAGCGGATACAGGGGGATCGACTATGGCTACACCTTC. Its protein is CASSGYRGIDYGYTF.

This chain links TRBV19 with TRBJ2-7, with 8 bases that match TRBD1. Germline CDR1 and CDR2: LNHDA and SQIVND (reference sequence). After removal of 3 bases from V and 4 bases from J, the junction contained 8 bases not matched to a gene. The CDR3 covers 15 residues. Here the CDR3 DNA reads TGTGCCAGTAGTATCGGACAGGGCCACCTATACGAGCAGTACTTC. Its protein product is CASSIGQGHLYEQYF.

The CDR3 DNA follows: TGCGCCAGCAGTCCGACTGCCACCTACGAGCAGTACTTC. The encoded protein is CASSPTATYEQYF. The chain has TRBV5-1 and TRBJ2-7, with no clear D. V was shortened by 5 bases and J by 2 bases, with 11 bases between the two germline ends. CDR1 and CDR2 (germline): SGHRS, YFSETQ. This CDR3 has 13 amino acids.

V usage is TRBV28 and J usage is TRBJ1-1; D is ambiguous. The CDR3 extends over 11 amino acids. Trimming stripped 10 bases from V and 6 bases from J, with 12 bases between. Germline CDR1 is MDHEN and CDR2 is SYDVKM. As DNA, the CDR3 is TGTGCCACCGATGGCCTCCCTGAAGCTTTCTTT. Translating gives CATDGLPEAFF.

V and J are TRBV10-3 and TRBJ2-1, with TRBD1 matching 7 bases. The J segment lost 1 base and the V segment lost 5 bases, leaving 8 bases of the junction unmatched. This CDR3 comprises 16 residues. CDR1 and CDR2 (germline): ENHRY, SYGVKD. The CDR3 loop is CAISPGTAESYNEQFF. The CDR3 DNA reads as TGTGCCATCAGTCCGGGGACAGCCGAATCCTACAATGAGCAGTTCTTC.

V is TRBV6-5 and J is TRBJ2-7; 12 bases match TRBD2. V was pared by 5 bases and J by 8 bases, with 10 bases of the junction left unmatched. The CDR3 sequence is 15 residues long. Germline V gene sequence: CDR1 MNHEY, CDR2 SVGAGI. The CDR3 DNA reads as TGTGCCAGCAGTGCGACTAGCGGGAGAAGTGGTCAGCAGTACTTC. Amino acid sequence: CASSATSGRSGQQYF.

This chain uses TRBV7-9 with TRBJ1-3; the D gene is possibly TRBD1 (5 bases). The ends were cut back, 4 bases at V and 3 bases at J, with 13 bases in the middle. Per germline, CDR1 SEHNR and CDR2 FQNEAQ (reference sequence). The CDR3 has 15 amino acids. This CDR3 is CASSYDVGLGNTIYF. In nucleotides, the CDR3 is TGTGCCAGCAGCTACGACGTGGGACTTGGAAACACCATATATTTT. Together with reference TRBV7-9 and TRBJ1-3, the CDR3 gives the full variable domain: DTGVSQNPRHKITKRGQNVTFRCDPISEHNRLYWYRQTLGQGPEFLTYFQNEAQLEKSRLLSDRFSAERPKGSFSTLEIQRTEQGDSAMYLCASSYDVGLGNTIYFGEGSWLTVV.

The CDR3 DNA reads TGTGCCAGCAGTTACGAGGGTCGGGAAAAACTGTTTTTT. Translating gives CASSYEGREKLFF. The V and J genes are TRBV6-6 and TRBJ1-4; D gene ambiguous. V gave up 2 bases and J gave up 8 bases, with 9 bases separating them. The CDR3 contains 13 residues. CDR1 and CDR2 (germline): MNHNY, SVGAGI (reference sequence).

This chain links TRBV4-2 with TRBJ2-7; D is unresolved. The CDR3 consists of 14 residues. The ends were cut back, 5 bases at V and 0 bases at J, with 11 bases in the middle. Germline CDR1 and CDR2: LGHNA and YNFKEQ. Here the CDR3 reads CASSSYRDSYEQYF. As DNA, the CDR3 is TGTGCCAGCAGCTCTTACAGAGACTCCTACGAGCAGTACTTC.

The V and J genes are TRBV7-9 and TRBJ2-7; D is uncertain. The CDR3 spans 13 residues. Trimming left V 5 bases short and J 3 bases short, with 11 bases between. The germline V gene has CDR1 SEHNR and CDR2 FQNEAQ (reference sequence). The CDR3 reads CASSPPGNYEQYF. CDR3 bases: TGTGCCAGCAGCCCCCCTGGAAACTACGAGCAGTACTTC. Drawing the rest from reference TRBV7-9 and TRBJ2-7, the complete variable domain is DTGVSQNPRHKITKRGQNVTFRCDPISEHNRLYWYRQTLGQGPEFLTYFQNEAQLEKSRLLSDRFSAERPKGSFSTLEIQRTEQGDSAMYLCASSPPGNYEQYFGPGTRLTVT.

The chain joins TRBV25-1 to TRBJ2-7; D remains ambiguous. CDR1 is MGHDK and CDR2 is SYGVNS in the germline V gene. CDR3 length equals 10 residues. Trimming shortened V by 2 bases and J by 6 bases, and 2 bases separated the two germline ends. The DNA for the CDR3 is TGTGCCAGCAGTGAAGCCGAGCAGTACTTC. Its protein product is CASSEAEQYF.

The chain recombines TRBV5-5 with TRBJ2-7, with D unclear. CDR1 and CDR2 (germline): SGHKS, YYEKEE (reference sequence). The CDR3 loop spans 11 amino acids. V was clipped by 1 base and J by 5 bases, with 4 bases between them. The CDR3 spells CASSLYDEQYF. CDR3 nucleotide sequence: TGTGCCAGCAGCTTGTACGACGAGCAGTACTTC. Complete variable domain (other parts from reference TRBV5-5 and TRBJ2-7): DAGVTQSPTHLIKTRGQQVTLRCSPISGHKSVSWYQQVLGQGPQFIFQYYEKEERGRGNFPDRFSARQFPNYSSELNVNALLLGDSALYLCASSLYDEQYFGPGTRLTVT.

The chain employs TRBV20-1 and TRBJ2-5, with a tentative D call TRBD1 (5 bases). The J call may be mistaken, given a closer DNA end match to TRBJ2-7. Germline V gives CDR1 DFQATT, CDR2 SNEGSKA (reference sequence). The CDR3 is 11 residues long. The CDR3 sequence: CSAMGPYEQYF. In DNA form, the CDR3 reads TGCAGTGCGATGGGGCCCTACGAGCAGTACTTC.

The genes are TRBV27 and TRBJ2-6, with TRBD1 matching 7 bases. Germline loops: CDR1 MNHEY, CDR2 SMNVEV (reference sequence). CDR3 length: 16 amino acids. The trim removed 3 bases at V and 1 base at J, leaving 3 bases unmatched. CDR3 sequence: CASSFSDRSGANVLTF. In DNA, the CDR3 is TGTGCCAGCAGTTTCTCGGACAGGTCTGGGGCCAACGTCCTGACTTTC.

CDR3 in DNA: TGTGCCAGCAGTTCGCCAGCGGGAGGGTGGGCCGAGCAGTACTTC. Translated: CASSSPAGGWAEQYF. The chain is built from TRBV28 and TRBJ2-5; 10 bases map to TRBD2. The J call is uncertain, as TRBJ2-7 better fits the DNA end. This CDR3 region has 15 residues. Germline V gene data show CDR1 as MDHEN and CDR2 as SYDVKM.

This clone has just one count. The chain links TRBV27 to TRBJ2-1; 9 bases match TRBD2. The V gene end was trimmed by 2 bases and the J gene end by 3 bases; junction bases not matched to a gene: 2. This CDR3 has 15 amino acids. Looked up from germline, CDR1 is MNHEY and CDR2 is SMNVEV (reference sequence). The CDR3 protein is CASSLKLAGYNEQFF. The CDR3 bases are TGTGCCAGCAGTTTAAAACTAGCGGGCTACAATGAGCAGTTCTTC.

This clone was counted once. J is TRBJ2-3 and V is TRBV11-3; 9 nucleotides line up with TRBD2. The CDR3 is 16 amino acids. With V trimmed by 1 base and J by 6 bases, 8 bases remained unmatched. CDR1 is SGHNT and CDR2 is YENEEA in the germline V gene. CDR3 region: CASSLGRGRAPDTQYF. CDR3 nucleotides: TGTGCCAGCAGCTTAGGTCGCGGGAGGGCCCCCGATACGCAGTATTTT.

This chain links TRBV27 with TRBJ2-1; possible D gene TRBD2, 6 bases. Germline V lookup: CDR1 MNHEY, CDR2 SMNVEV (reference sequence). V lost 2 bases and J 2 bases, leaving 10 bases between the germline ends. The CDR3 sequence is 15 residues long. In DNA form, the CDR3 reads TGTGCCAGCAGTTTAAGGGCGGGGACCTACAATGAGCAGTTCTTC. It encodes CASSLRAGTYNEQFF.

The chain recombines TRBV7-9 with TRBJ2-7; the D gene is possibly TRBD2 (6 bases). The germline gives CDR1 SEHNR, CDR2 FQNEAQ (reference sequence). Between the trimmed V and J ends, which lost 2 bases and 1 base, there was a span of 21 bases. This CDR3 has 18 residues. Written as DNA, the CDR3 is TGTGCCAGCAGCTTACCCGTCCAGACCGAGCGGGTTTCCTACGAGCAGTACTTC. Translation: CASSLPVQTERVSYEQYF.

The chain carries TRBV6-1 and TRBJ2-7; 10 bases agree with TRBD2. Germline V gene lookup returns CDR1 MNHNS and CDR2 SASEGT. The CDR3 sequence is 13 residues long. The CDR3, as DNA: TGTGCAACGACTAGCGGGTTAACCTACGAGCAGTACTTC. The encoded protein is CATTSGLTYEQYF.

This chain connects TRBV7-9 to TRBJ2-5; 14 positions agree with TRBD2. The J call could be wrong; TRBJ2-7 is a better fit for the DNA end. Germline-derived CDR1 and CDR2 are SEHNR and FQNEAQ (reference sequence). This CDR3 has 18 residues. This CDR3 is CASSQGLAGELFTYEQYF. CDR3 coding DNA: TGTGCCAGCAGCCAGGGACTAGCGGGAGAACTGTTCACCTACGAGCAGTACTTC.

The chain's CDR3 is CASSLSPGTGELFF. As DNA, the CDR3 is TGTGCCAGCAGTTTAAGTCCGGGAACCGGGGAGCTGTTTTTT. This chain uses TRBV28 with TRBJ2-2, with D perhaps matching TRBD2 (5 bases). V gave up 2 bases and J gave up 5 bases, with 9 bases separating them. The CDR3 loop spans 14 amino acids. Germline-derived CDR1 and CDR2 are MDHEN and SYDVKM.